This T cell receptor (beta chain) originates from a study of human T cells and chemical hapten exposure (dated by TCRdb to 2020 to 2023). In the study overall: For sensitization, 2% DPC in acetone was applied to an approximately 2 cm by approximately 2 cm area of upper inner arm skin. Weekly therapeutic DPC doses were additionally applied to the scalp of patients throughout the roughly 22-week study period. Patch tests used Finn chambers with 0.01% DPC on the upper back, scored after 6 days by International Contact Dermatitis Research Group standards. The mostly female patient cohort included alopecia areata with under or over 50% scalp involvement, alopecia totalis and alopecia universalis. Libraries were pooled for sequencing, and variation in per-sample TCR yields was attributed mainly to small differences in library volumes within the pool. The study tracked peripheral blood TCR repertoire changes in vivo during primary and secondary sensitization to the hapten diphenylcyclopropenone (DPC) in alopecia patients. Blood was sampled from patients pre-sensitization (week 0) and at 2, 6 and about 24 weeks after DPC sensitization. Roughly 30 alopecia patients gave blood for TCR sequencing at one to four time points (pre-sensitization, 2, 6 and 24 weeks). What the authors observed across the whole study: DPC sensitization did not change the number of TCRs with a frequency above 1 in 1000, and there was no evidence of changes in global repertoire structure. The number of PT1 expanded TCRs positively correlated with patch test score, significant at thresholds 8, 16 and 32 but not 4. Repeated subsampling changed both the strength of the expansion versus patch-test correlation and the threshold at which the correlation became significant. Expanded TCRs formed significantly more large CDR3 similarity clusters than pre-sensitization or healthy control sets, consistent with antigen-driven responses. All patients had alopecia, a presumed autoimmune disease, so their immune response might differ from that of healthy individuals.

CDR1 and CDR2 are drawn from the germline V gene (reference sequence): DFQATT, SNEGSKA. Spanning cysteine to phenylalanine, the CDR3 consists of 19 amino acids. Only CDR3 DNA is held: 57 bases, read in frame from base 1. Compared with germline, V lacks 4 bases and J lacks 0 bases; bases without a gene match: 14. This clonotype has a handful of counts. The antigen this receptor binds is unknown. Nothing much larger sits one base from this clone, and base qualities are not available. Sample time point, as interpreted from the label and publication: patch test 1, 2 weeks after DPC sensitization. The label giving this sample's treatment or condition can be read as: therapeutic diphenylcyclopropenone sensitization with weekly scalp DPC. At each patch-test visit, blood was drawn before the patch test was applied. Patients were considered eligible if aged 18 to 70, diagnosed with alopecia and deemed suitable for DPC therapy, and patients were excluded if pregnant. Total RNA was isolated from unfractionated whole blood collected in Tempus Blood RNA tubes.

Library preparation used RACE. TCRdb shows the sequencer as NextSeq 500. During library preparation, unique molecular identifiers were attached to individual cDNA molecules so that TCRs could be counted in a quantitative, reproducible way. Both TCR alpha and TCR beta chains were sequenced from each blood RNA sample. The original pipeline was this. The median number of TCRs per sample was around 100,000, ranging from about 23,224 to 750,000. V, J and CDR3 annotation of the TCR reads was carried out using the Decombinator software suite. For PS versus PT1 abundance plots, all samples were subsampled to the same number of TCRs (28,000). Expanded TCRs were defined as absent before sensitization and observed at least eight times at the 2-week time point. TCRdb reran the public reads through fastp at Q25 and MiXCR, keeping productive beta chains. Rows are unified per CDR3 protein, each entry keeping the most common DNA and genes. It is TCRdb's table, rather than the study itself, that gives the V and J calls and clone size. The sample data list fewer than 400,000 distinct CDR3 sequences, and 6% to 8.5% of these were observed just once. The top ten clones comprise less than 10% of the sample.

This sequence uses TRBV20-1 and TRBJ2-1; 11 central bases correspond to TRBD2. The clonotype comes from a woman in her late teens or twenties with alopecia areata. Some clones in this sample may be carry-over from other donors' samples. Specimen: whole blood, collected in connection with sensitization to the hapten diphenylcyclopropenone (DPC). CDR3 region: CSANIGASGGPVSYNEQFF. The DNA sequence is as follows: TGCAGTGCTAATATCGGGGCTAGCGGGGGGCCGGTCTCCTACAATGAGCAGTTCTTC.